The sequence of this TCR beta chain was determined in a study of blood T cell repertoires in COVID-19. Across the study: Sites across the United States, Italy and Spain contributed samples from acute and convalescent COVID-19. In each case, the material was cDNA or gDNA derived from T cells, B-cell-depleted T cells, or PBMCs.

Generated by immunoSEQ multiplex PCR, the TCRdb table keeps only in-frame clones and is missing some. The sample lists around 70,000 clones; around 89% were seen once. This TCR came from a man in his 60s with acute or convalescent COVID-19. What was sequenced was peripheral blood.

CDR3 coding DNA: TGTGCCAGCAGTAACACCCCCGGTGGACGGGAAAACACTGAAGCTTTCTTT. It encodes CASSNTPGGRENTEAFF. The genes are TRBV27 and TRBJ1-1, with D unclear. CDR1 MNHEY and CDR2 SMNVEV come from the germline V gene (reference sequence). This CDR3 has 17 amino acids. Deletions cut 5 bases from V and 2 bases from J, with 21 bases between.